This TCR beta chain was sequenced for a study of identical twins. Germline V gene data show CDR1 as SGHRS and CDR2 as YFSETQ. The trim removed 4 bases at V and 2 bases at J, leaving 5 bases unmatched. The CDR3 totals 14 residues. MiXCR, applied by TCRdb to the 5' RACE reads, yields one record per CDR3 protein. The profile covers around 490,000 distinct CDR3 sequences, with more than 20% appearing a single time and around 0.47% taken by the ten largest. These same data were also listed under a study on yellow fever vaccine responses in identical twins.

Sequencing was performed on CD4+ T cells sorted from blood. The V call is TRBV5-1, the J call TRBJ2-5; 7 bases map to TRBD1. The sequence derives from a woman aged 18-29 years in good health. The CDR3 nucleotides read TGCGCCAGCAGCCGGGGACAGATTCAAGAGACCCAGTACTTC. Translated: CASSRGQIQETQYF. Looking up the rest from reference TRBV5-1 and TRBJ2-5 gives the full variable domain: KAGVTQTPRYLIKTRGQQVTLSCSPISGHRSVSWYQQTPGQGLQFLFEYFSETQRNKGNFPGRFSGRQFSNSRSEMNVSTLELGDSALYLCASSRGQIQETQYFGPGTRLLVL.